Shown below are 6 T cell receptor beta chains from a single sample sequenced in a study of cytomegalovirus exposure and HLA in healthy donors. PCR amplification relied on 60 Vbeta primers (plus 13 Jbeta primers). Repertoires were generated with immunoSEQ multiplex PCR, while TCRdb's copy carries only in-frame clones and drops some. Of tens of thousands of clones listed, 78% are singletons. The specimen sequenced was PBMCs. These TCRs come from a woman aged 40 to 55 in good health and CMV-seronegative.

The CDR3 nucleotides read TGTGCCAGCAGCGTAAGTGCGGGAGGTGGAGAGCAGTACTTC. This codes for CASSVSAGGGEQYF. The chain links TRBV9 to TRBJ2-7, with 8 bases matching TRBD2. The CDR3 length is 14 residues. Trimming cost V 1 base and J 7 bases; bases outside gene matches: 7. From germline, CDR1 is SGDLS and CDR2 YYNGEE.

The chain has TRBV27 and TRBJ2-3; 13 positions agree with TRBD2. The CDR3 covers 18 residues. Germline trimming cut 5 bases from V and 6 bases from J; bases unmatched to any gene: 14. The germline V gene has CDR1 MNHEY and CDR2 SMNVEV (reference sequence). The CDR3 loop is CASSPGLAGAPSMDTQYF. The CDR3 DNA is TGTGCCAGCAGTCCTGGACTAGCGGGAGCCCCCAGCATGGATACGCAGTATTTT.

This clone was counted a few times. This sequence joins TRBV7-6 and TRBJ2-5; the D is unclear. The CDR3 has 12 amino acids. V shed 5 bases and J shed 11 bases, with 15 bases lying between them. CDR1 is SGHVS and CDR2 is FNYEAQ in the germline V gene. CDR3 coding DNA: TGTGCCAGCAGCGACGACATCTATGAGCAGTACTTC. This translates into CASSDDIYEQYF.

The chain recombines TRBV18 with TRBJ2-7, with D possibly TRBD2 on 6 matching bases. Trimming took 6 bases from V and 10 from J, leaving 16 bases between them. This CDR3 is 12 amino acids long. Germline assignment: CDR1 KGHSH and CDR2 LQKENI. The DNA for the CDR3 is TGTGCCAGCTCGGGGGACTTAGGGGTTCAGTACTTC. Translation: CASSGDLGVQYF.

This chain uses TRBV4-2 with TRBJ2-7; TRBD2 matches at 9 bases. Germline V gives CDR1 LGHNA, CDR2 YNFKEQ. This CDR3 spans 16 amino acids. Trimming took 0 bases from V and 4 from J; bases not matched to a gene: 7. The CDR3 loop reads CASSQEGVAGDYEQYF. CDR3 sequence (DNA): TGTGCCAGCAGCCAAGAAGGGGTAGCGGGAGATTACGAGCAGTACTTC.

V gene TRBV19 combines with J gene TRBJ1-5, with TRBD1 as a possible D gene (6 bases). There are 15 residues in the CDR3. The germline V gene encodes CDR1 LNHDA and CDR2 SQIVND (reference sequence). The ends were cut back, 5 bases at V and 0 bases at J, with 11 bases in the middle. The CDR3 sequence is CASSPQGYSNQPQHF. The CDR3 DNA is TGTGCCAGTAGTCCTCAGGGGTATAGCAATCAGCCCCAGCATTTT.